One TCR beta chain is described in this entry. The antigen remains unidentified. Time point described: persistent/refractory GD, antithyroid drugs over 5 years with positive TRAb. PBMCs were the source of the RNA used for TCR sequencing. This record belongs to a study of regulatory T cells in long-lasting Graves disease. The CDR3 loop spans 13 amino acids. CDR1 LNHDA and CDR2 SQIVND come from the germline V gene (reference sequence). The ends were cut back, 8 bases at V and 0 bases at J, with 7 bases in the middle. Study-wide results and limits: It was peripheral blood alone, not thyroid tissue, that was studied. Sharing of public clonotypes was greater in persistent patients (approximately 2,700) than in new patients (around 1,000).

Investigators prepared the TCR beta libraries by applying iRepertoire HTBI primers and Arm-PCR of CDR3 regions. TCRdb re-derived calls from the multiplex PCR reads in MiXCR, one entry per CDR3 protein. The sample yields almost 350,000 distinct CDR3 sequences, 20% seen once. The sequenced sample was peripheral blood mononuclear cells (PBMCs), obtained when the disease was refractory, from a patient treated with antithyroid drugs. This clonotype was obtained from a female donor with Graves disease. This chain links TRBV19 with TRBJ2-2; D not certain. CDR3 amino acids: CASSDANTGELFF. CDR3 nucleotide sequence: TGTGCCAGTTCGGACGCGAACACCGGGGAGCTGTTTTTT.